Each of the 12 T cell receptor beta chains below was sequenced from the same sample in a study of CD8 T cells in Susac syndrome. Random-hexamer reverse transcription was applied to roughly 0.5 to 1 ug RNA. TCRdb ran MiXCR on the immunoSEQ multiplex PCR reads and lists one entry per CDR3 protein. The sample yields some 150,000 distinct CDR3 sequences, approximately 94% seen once. The material sequenced was CD4+ T cells from PBMCs. The source of these receptors is a human donor in good health.

The chain employs TRBV4-2 and TRBJ2-3; D may be TRBD2 (5 bases). Germline V lookup: CDR1 LGHNA, CDR2 YNFKEQ. The CDR3 loop spans 15 amino acids. The V gene lost 1 base and the J gene lost 4 bases, with 12 bases spanning the gap. The CDR3 DNA reads as TGTGCCAGCAGCCAAGCTAGCCTGGATTCAGATACGCAGTATTTT. This gives the protein CASSQASLDSDTQYF.

This clonotype appeared a few times. The gene calls are TRBV29-1 and TRBJ1-1, with unresolved D. CDR1 and CDR2 from the germline V gene are SQVTM and ANQGSEA. This CDR3 is 13 amino acids long. Trimming cost V 5 bases and J 0 bases, with 10 bases left between them. In nucleotides, the CDR3 is TGCAGCGTTATACGCCCTATGAACACTGAAGCTTTCTTT. It is translated as CSVIRPMNTEAFF.

The CDR3 protein is CASKWGSSNQPQHF. In DNA form, the CDR3 reads TGTGCCAGTAAGTGGGGAAGTAGCAATCAGCCCCAGCATTTT. The chain has TRBV19 and TRBJ1-5; D is ambiguous. CDR3 length equals 14 residues. From germline, CDR1 is LNHDA and CDR2 SQIVND (reference sequence). Trimming took 7 bases from V and 0 from J, leaving 10 bases between them.

The gene calls are TRBV20-1 and TRBJ2-7; tentatively, D is TRBD2 (6 bases). Germline CDR1 is DFQATT and CDR2 is SNEGSKA (reference sequence). The CDR3 totals 12 residues. The DNA for the CDR3 is TGCAGCGCGGGACGGACCGTTGTAGAGCAGTACTTC. Translation gives CSAGRTVVEQYF.

This clonotype has only one observation. The chain couples TRBV4-1 to TRBJ2-3; D possibly corresponds to TRBD2 (5 bases). V was trimmed by 3 bases and J by 6 bases, leaving 13 bases between them. The CDR3 is 14 amino acids. From germline, CDR1 is MGHRA and CDR2 YSYEKL. The CDR3 DNA is TGCGCCAGCAGCCACCCACCGAGAGGGGATACGCAGTATTTT. It yields the protein CASSHPPRGDTQYF.

The chain employs TRBV20-1 and TRBJ1-5; possible D gene TRBD1, 5 bases. Trimming left V 4 bases short and J 5 bases short, with 15 bases between. The length of the CDR3 is 14 residues. Germline V lookup: CDR1 DFQATT, CDR2 SNEGSKA (reference sequence). The CDR3 DNA sequence: TGCAGTGCTACGCGGGGCACATATGATCAGCCCCAGCATTTT. Translated: CSATRGTYDQPQHF.

This clonotype was counted once. The V gene is TRBV29-1, the J gene TRBJ1-1, with D perhaps matching TRBD1 (6 bases). The CDR3 length is 12 residues. Trimming took 5 bases from V and 5 from J, leaving 12 bases between them. The germline gives CDR1 SQVTM, CDR2 ANQGSEA. The CDR3 reads CSVNQGRTEAFF. The CDR3 nucleotides are TGCAGCGTTAACCAGGGGAGGACTGAAGCTTTCTTT.

This sequence joins TRBV5-6 and TRBJ2-7; the match to TRBD1 covers 7 bases. The ends lost 0 bases at V and 9 bases at J; junction bases unmatched: 9. The CDR3 runs to 14 residues. Germline CDR1 SGHDT, CDR2 YYEEEE. The DNA of the CDR3 is TGTGCCAGCAGCTTGGTTCAGGGGGTAGGAGTGCAGTACTTC. It specifies CASSLVQGVGVQYF.

The rearrangement joins TRBV9 to TRBJ2-1, with 7 positions matching TRBD2. The CDR3 is 15 residues long. Germline V gene sequence: CDR1 SGDLS, CDR2 YYNGEE. V dropped 0 bases and J dropped 3; count of bases not matched to a gene: 3. The CDR3: CASSVEVAGYNEQFF. Written as DNA, the CDR3 is TGTGCCAGCAGCGTAGAGGTAGCGGGCTACAATGAGCAGTTCTTC. The variable domain in full, completed from reference TRBV9 and TRBJ2-1, reads DSGVTQTPKHLITATGQRVTLRCSPRSGDLSVYWYQQSLDQGLQFLIQYYNGEERAKGNILERFSAQQFPDLHSELNLSSLELGDSALYFCASSVEVAGYNEQFFGPGTRLTVL.

The J gene is TRBJ2-1, the V gene TRBV2; 8 bases match TRBD2. With V trimmed by 4 bases and J by 9 bases, 5 bases remained unmatched. Germline CDR1 is SNHLY and CDR2 is FYNNEI. The CDR3 consists of 13 residues. CDR3 in amino acids: CASSAGLVGEQFF. The CDR3 coding sequence is TGTGCCAGCAGTGCGGGACTAGTTGGTGAGCAGTTCTTC. The complete variable domain, with remaining parts taken from reference TRBV2 and TRBJ2-1, reads EPEVTQTPSHQVTQMGQEVILRCVPISNHLYFYWYRQILGQKVEFLVSFYNNEISEKSEIFDDQFSVERPDGSNFTLKIRSTKLEDSAMYFCASSAGLVGEQFFGPGTRLTVL.

This rearrangement joins TRBV5-4 to TRBJ2-1, with D perhaps matching TRBD2 (5 bases). V gave up 4 bases and J gave up 5 bases, with 19 bases separating them. The CDR3 extends over 16 amino acids. Germline CDR1 SGHNT, CDR2 YYREEE (reference sequence). CDR3 loop: CASSPINGGGDNEQFF. The CDR3 bases are TGTGCCAGCAGCCCCATAAATGGAGGTGGGGACAATGAGCAGTTCTTC.

The chain employs TRBV2 and TRBJ2-2, with 7 bases fitting TRBD1. The CDR3 length is 13 residues. Germline loops: CDR1 SNHLY, CDR2 FYNNEI. The ends lost 9 bases at V and 6 bases at J; junction bases unmatched: 7. The CDR3 coding sequence is TGTGCCAGGGGGACAGATTTGGCCGGGGAGCTGTTTTTT. It specifies CARGTDLAGELFF.